The 20 T cell receptor beta chains reported below all come from one sample, sequenced in a study of T cell responses to AZD1222 COVID-19 vaccine. Profiled with immunoSEQ multiplex PCR; TCRdb holds only in-frame clones, not every one. The data show 110,000 or so clones, about 88% seen once. The material was peripheral blood, obtained on day 0 of AZD1222 vaccination. The receptor source for this set is an adult in good health.

This chain connects TRBV18 to TRBJ1-2, with TRBD1 identical over 8 bases. Per the germline V gene, CDR1 is KGHSH and CDR2 is LQKENI. The trim removed 3 bases at V and 8 bases at J, leaving 5 bases unmatched. The CDR3 consists of 13 residues. In nucleotides, the CDR3 is TGTGCCAGCTCACCGGGACAGGCCCCCGGCTACACCTTC. Its translation: CASSPGQAPGYTF.

This rearrangement joins TRBV28 to TRBJ1-5, with D tentatively TRBD1 (5 bases). Germline CDR1 MDHEN, CDR2 SYDVKM. The length of the CDR3 is 13 residues. Trimming stripped 4 bases from V and 7 bases from J, with 11 bases between. The CDR3 loop is CASSWGLRQPQHF. The CDR3 coding sequence is TGTGCCAGCAGTTGGGGCCTTAGACAGCCCCAGCATTTT.

The chain uses TRBV9 and TRBJ1-3; the D is unclear. The CDR3 contains 16 residues. Per the germline V gene, CDR1 is SGDLS and CDR2 is YYNGEE. V was pared by 0 bases and J by 1 base, with 11 bases between. The CDR3 loop is CASSVEPRVSGNTIYF. CDR3 coding DNA: TGTGCCAGCAGCGTAGAACCGCGGGTGTCTGGAAACACCATATATTTT. The complete variable domain, with remaining parts taken from reference TRBV9 and TRBJ1-3, reads DSGVTQTPKHLITATGQRVTLRCSPRSGDLSVYWYQQSLDQGLQFLIQYYNGEERAKGNILERFSAQQFPDLHSELNLSSLELGDSALYFCASSVEPRVSGNTIYFGEGSWLTVV.

The chain uses TRBV21-1 and TRBJ2-1; TRBD2, the D gene given by the table, was not confirmed from the DNA. TRBV21-1 is marked as a pseudogene. CDR3 size: 15 residues. The CDR3: CASRPWPSAYNEQFF. CDR3 nucleotides: TGTGCCAGCAGGCCCTGGCCTAGCGCCTACAATGAGCAGTTCTTC.

The J gene is TRBJ2-7, the V gene TRBV11-1; 11 bases are shared with TRBD1. From germline, CDR1 is SGHAT and CDR2 FQDESV (reference sequence). Trimming took 5 bases from V and 3 from J; bases not matched to a gene: 6. The CDR3 extends over 15 amino acids. The CDR3 DNA follows: TGTGCCAGCAGCCCGCGGGACAGGGGGGTCTACGAGCAGTACTTC. This sequence encodes CASSPRDRGVYEQYF.

The V call is TRBV5-1, the J call TRBJ1-2, with D tentatively TRBD1 (5 bases). The CDR3 sequence is 14 residues long. The V gene lost 4 bases and the J gene lost 5 bases, with 15 bases spanning the gap. CDR1 is SGHRS, CDR2 YFSETQ, per germline. Written as DNA, the CDR3 is TGCGCCAGCAGCCCCGTGGTCGAGGGGTATGGCTACACCTTC. This translates into CASSPVVEGYGYTF. Using reference TRBV5-1 and TRBJ1-2 for the parts outside the CDR3, the full variable domain is KAGVTQTPRYLIKTRGQQVTLSCSPISGHRSVSWYQQTPGQGLQFLFEYFSETQRNKGNFPGRFSGRQFSNSRSEMNVSTLELGDSALYLCASSPVVEGYGYTFGSGTRLTVV.

This rearrangement joins TRBV11-3 to TRBJ2-5, with 9 bases lining up with TRBD1. J gave up 5 bases and V 6 bases, and 19 bases lay outside the gene matches. Germline V gene lookup returns CDR1 SGHNT and CDR2 YENEEA. The CDR3 sequence is 18 residues long. The CDR3 bases are TGTGCCAGCAGTAGACTTAGACCCGGGACAGGGACTTTTGAGACCCAGTACTTC. It codes for CASSRLRPGTGTFETQYF.

The chain uses TRBV14 and TRBJ1-3; unclear D gene. Deletions cut 4 bases from V and 0 bases from J, with 13 bases between. Germline CDR1 reads SGHDN; CDR2 reads FVKESK. The length of the CDR3 is 16 residues. The CDR3 region has the DNA TGTGCCAGCAGCCCTCGACTCCGATCCTCTGGAAACACCATATATTTT. Residues: CASSPRLRSSGNTIYF.

This sequence joins TRBV18 and TRBJ1-2; possibly TRBD1 for D (5 bases). The germline V and J ends were trimmed by 1 base and 7 bases, with 19 bases remaining between them. Germline CDR1 is KGHSH and CDR2 is LQKENI. The CDR3 contains 16 residues. The CDR3 loop is CASSPQGSSETPGYTF. CDR3 sequence (DNA): TGTGCCAGCTCACCACAGGGGTCGTCAGAAACGCCTGGCTACACCTTC.

As regards this clone: In the same sample, other DNA sequences code for this CDR3. The CDR3, as DNA: TGTGCCAGCAGTTTAACAGGGGGGAACACTGAAGCTTTCTTT. As protein: CASSLTGGNTEAFF. The chain couples TRBV27 to TRBJ1-1; 8 bases align to TRBD1. Unmatched junction bases numbered 0, after V lost 2 bases and J lost 1 base. This CDR3 is built from 14 residues. The V gene's germline CDR1 is MNHEY and CDR2 SMNVEV (reference sequence).

J is TRBJ2-1 and V is TRBV6-2 or TRBV6-3, with 8 bases lining up with TRBD2. Trimming cost V 4 bases and J 4 bases; bases outside gene matches: 12. From germline, CDR1 is MNHEY and CDR2 SVGEGT. This CDR3 has 17 amino acids. The CDR3 region has the DNA TGTGCCAGCAGTTCCGGGGGGGCAGCTGCTGGGTACAATGAGCAGTTCTTC. Residues: CASSSGGAAAGYNEQFF.

This chain links TRBV7-3 with TRBJ2-7; no clear D. The germline gives CDR1 SGHTA, CDR2 FQGTGA. Trimming removed 6 bases at V and 0 bases at J, with 12 bases between. The CDR3 sequence is 14 residues long. CDR3 sequence: CASSMTRSSYEQYF. The CDR3 region has the DNA TGTGCCAGCAGTATGACAAGGAGCTCCTACGAGCAGTACTTC.

This rearrangement joins TRBV6-5 to TRBJ1-1; 7 bases are a match to TRBD1. V was clipped by 4 bases and J by 1 base; unmatched bases: 3. The CDR3 has 14 residues. The germline gives CDR1 MNHEY, CDR2 SVGAGI. CDR3 protein: CASSFGQANTEAFF. The CDR3 region has the DNA TGTGCCAGCAGTTTCGGACAGGCGAACACTGAAGCTTTCTTT.

The V call is TRBV27, the J call TRBJ1-4; 7 nucleotides align to TRBD1. Germline loops: CDR1 MNHEY, CDR2 SMNVEV (reference sequence). The CDR3 totals 14 residues. The V gene end was trimmed by 9 bases and the J gene end by 5 bases; junction bases not matched to a gene: 9. CDR3: CARYTGETNEKLFF. In DNA form, the CDR3 reads TGTGCCAGATATACAGGGGAAACAAATGAAAAACTGTTTTTT.

The CDR3 coding sequence is TGTGCCAGCAGCGTTGGGGGGTTAAACTCTGGGGCCAACGTCCTGACTTTC. Amino acid sequence: CASSVGGLNSGANVLTF. The rearrangement uses TRBV2 and TRBJ2-6, with D tentatively TRBD2 (6 bases). This CDR3 is built from 17 residues. The germline V gene has CDR1 SNHLY and CDR2 FYNNEI. V was pared by 6 bases and J by 0 bases, with 15 bases between.

The chain links TRBV5-1 to TRBJ2-3, with TRBD2 identical over 10 bases. The trim removed 0 bases at V and 3 bases at J, leaving 7 bases unmatched. CDR3 length: 17 amino acids. CDR1 is SGHRS and CDR2 is YFSETQ in the germline V gene. The DNA for the CDR3 is TGCGCCAGCAGCTTGGGTTCTAGCGGGAGTCTGACAGATACGCAGTATTTT. Residues: CASSLGSSGSLTDTQYF.

The chain employs TRBV5-1 and TRBJ2-7; a possible D gene is TRBD1 (7 bases). V gave up 2 bases and J gave up 3 bases, with 9 bases separating them. CDR3 length: 13 amino acids. CDR1 SGHRS and CDR2 YFSETQ come from the germline V gene. The CDR3 DNA follows: TGCGCCAGCAGCTTCCAGGGGGGCTACGAGCAGTACTTC. Translation gives CASSFQGGYEQYF.

The rearrangement links TRBV19 to TRBJ1-3, with 10 bases that match TRBD1. The V segment lost 10 bases and the J segment 2 bases; nucleotides outside the gene matches: 5. Germline loops: CDR1 LNHDA, CDR2 SQIVND (reference sequence). This CDR3 is built from 14 residues. The chain's CDR3 is CATRQGAPGNTIYF. The CDR3 nucleotides read TGTGCCACCCGACAGGGGGCGCCTGGAAACACCATATATTTT.

The chain recombines TRBV7-2 with TRBJ2-3, with 10 bases identical to TRBD2. CDR3 length: 15 amino acids. V dropped 2 bases and J dropped 3; count of bases not matched to a gene: 2. CDR1 is SGHTA and CDR2 is FQGNSA in the germline V gene. CDR3: CASSLNSGGTDTQYF. For the CDR3, the DNA is TGTGCCAGCAGCTTAAATAGCGGGGGGACAGATACGCAGTATTTT.

V is TRBV19 and J is TRBJ2-5; TRBD1 aligns across 9 bases. This CDR3 is 13 amino acids long. Per germline, CDR1 LNHDA and CDR2 SQIVND (reference sequence). The V segment lost 9 bases and the J segment 6 bases; nucleotides outside the gene matches: 8. The CDR3, as DNA: TGTGCCAGCGGGACAGGGAGGAGGCAGACCCAGTACTTC. The encoded protein is CASGTGRRQTQYF.